What follows are 22 T cell receptor beta chains derived from one specimen sequenced in a study of blood T cell repertoires in COVID-19. Some clones are missing from TCRdb's copy, which holds only in-frame ones; the method was immunoSEQ multiplex PCR. Of 110,000 to 150,000 clones listed, almost 85% are singletons. Material: peripheral blood. All receptors come from a man in his fifties with acute or convalescent COVID-19.

A few counts support this clone. The chain links TRBV30 to TRBJ2-1; the D is unclear. The germline V gene encodes CDR1 GTSNPN and CDR2 SVGIG (reference sequence). This CDR3 is built from 14 residues. Trimming removed 0 bases at V and 6 bases at J, with 12 bases between. DNA for the CDR3: TGTGCCTGGAGTGTCTGGGCCCCCTCCAATGAGCAGTTCTTC. Amino acids: CAWSVWAPSNEQFF.

The chain carries TRBV5-8 and TRBJ1-4, with 8 bases matching TRBD1. Looked up from germline, CDR1 is SGHTS and CDR2 is YDEGEE. V shed 2 bases and J 8 bases; nucleotides not matched to a gene: 5. This CDR3 spans 14 amino acids. The CDR3 DNA reads TGTGCCAGCAGCTTCGGACAGGGTCGGGAAAAACTGTTTTTT. Translated: CASSFGQGREKLFF. Drawing the rest from reference TRBV5-8 and TRBJ1-4, the complete variable domain is EAGVTQSPTHLIKTRGQQATLRCSPISGHTSVYWYQQALGLGLQFLLWYDEGEERNRGNFPPRFSGRQFPNYSSELNVNALELEDSALYLCASSFGQGREKLFFGSGTQLSVL.

J is TRBJ2-7 and V is TRBV9; 8 nucleotides line up with TRBD2. V trimming: 2 bases; J trimming: 4 bases; junction bases outside the gene matches: 11. Per germline, CDR1 SGDLS and CDR2 YYNGEE. CDR3 length: 16 residues. The CDR3 is CASSVSGNPNGYEQYF. The DNA for the CDR3 is TGTGCCAGCAGCGTTAGCGGGAACCCCAACGGGTACGAGCAGTACTTC.

This chain links TRBV5-6 with TRBJ1-4; TRBD1 matches at 8 bases. Unmatched junction bases numbered 7, after V lost 4 bases and J lost 2 bases. Germline CDR1 reads SGHDT; CDR2 reads YYEEEE. The CDR3 contains 16 residues. The CDR3 sequence: CASSGRQGSTNEKLFF. For the CDR3, the DNA is TGTGCCAGCAGCGGACGACAGGGGAGTACTAATGAAAAACTGTTTTTT.

The J gene is TRBJ2-5, the V gene TRBV28, with TRBD1 as a possible D gene (6 bases). Germline CDR1 and CDR2: MDHEN and SYDVKM. This CDR3 comprises 13 residues. V dropped 5 bases and J dropped 3 bases, with 10 bases sitting between them. CDR3 protein: CASSPGQEETQYF. The CDR3 nucleotides are TGTGCCAGCAGTCCGGGACAAGAAGAGACCCAGTACTTC.

This chain joins TRBV5-1 and TRBJ1-6, with D perhaps TRBD1 (5 bases). The CDR3 is made up of 18 amino acids. CDR1 and CDR2 (germline): SGHRS, YFSETQ. V was trimmed by 3 bases and J by 8 bases, leaving 24 bases between them. The CDR3 reads CASSYLLTSGGMDSPLHF. The CDR3 coding sequence is TGCGCCAGCAGCTACCTGCTAACGAGTGGGGGGATGGATTCACCCCTCCACTTT.

The chain employs TRBV11-2 and TRBJ1-6, with D uncertain. This CDR3 comprises 14 residues. Trimming took off 1 base at V and 6 bases at J, with 7 bases between the two ends. The germline V gene encodes CDR1 SGHAT and CDR2 FQNNGV. The CDR3 DNA follows: TGTGCCAGCAGCTTAGCACAGCTTAATTCACCCCTCCACTTT. It encodes CASSLAQLNSPLHF.

There are a few counts of this clone. V is TRBV7-6 and J is TRBJ1-4; D gene ambiguous. The CDR3 spans 15 residues. Germline CDR1 SGHVS, CDR2 FNYEAQ. V was pared by 5 bases and J by 5 bases, with 15 bases between. The CDR3 nucleotides are TGTGCCAGCAGCGACTCGGCCAGCCCCAATGAAAAACTGTTTTTT. Its translation: CASSDSASPNEKLFF. The full variable domain, in which reference TRBV7-6 and TRBJ1-4 provide the parts outside the CDR3, is GAGVSQSPRYKVTKRGQDVALRCDPISGHVSLYWYRQALGQGPEFLTYFNYEAQQDKSGLPNDRFSAERPEGSISTLTIQRTEQRDSAMYRCASSDSASPNEKLFFGSGTQLSVL.

The chain recombines TRBV11-2 with TRBJ2-1, with 9 bases fitting TRBD2. J was trimmed by 4 bases and V by 5 bases; bases with no gene match: 9. The CDR3 is 16 amino acids. The germline gives CDR1 SGHAT, CDR2 FQNNGV. CDR3 in DNA: TGTGCCAGCAGCCCTGGCCAGCGGGGGGCGTACAATGAGCAGTTCTTC. Translated, it gives CASSPGQRGAYNEQFF.

A remark on this clone: One end of the junction varies from germline; a read error may be responsible. V usage is TRBV7-9 and J usage is TRBJ1-4; D is unresolved. CDR1 is SEHNR, CDR2 FQNEAQ, per germline (reference sequence). The CDR3 consists of 14 residues. The CDR3 DNA sequence: TGTGCCAGCAGCTTAGGAGAAACTGATGAAAAACTGTTTTTT. Its protein is CASSLGETDEKLFF. Full variable domain (rest looked up from reference TRBV7-9 and TRBJ1-4): DTGVSQNPRHKITKRGQNVTFRCDPISEHNRLYWYRQTLGQGPEFLTYFQNEAQLEKSRLLSDRFSAERPKGSFSTLEIQRTEQGDSAMYLCASSLGETDEKLFFGSGTQLSVL.

This chain links TRBV7-6 with TRBJ1-4; D ambiguous. There are 16 residues in the CDR3. Germline V CDR1 and CDR2: SGHVS, FNYEAQ. Trimming pared 2 bases from V and 4 bases from J, leaving 14 bases between. As DNA, the CDR3 is TGTGCCAGCAGCTTATCTCCCGGGATTCTTAATGAAAAACTGTTTTTT. Amino acid sequence: CASSLSPGILNEKLFF.

The J gene is TRBJ2-3, the V gene TRBV9, with D maybe TRBD2 (6 bases). Germline loops: CDR1 SGDLS, CDR2 YYNGEE. The CDR3 has 14 amino acids. Trimming stripped 4 bases from V and 2 bases from J, with 11 bases between. As DNA, the CDR3 is TGTGCCAGCAGCCCCGGGACTTACACAGATACGCAGTATTTT. It yields the protein CASSPGTYTDTQYF.

The J gene is TRBJ2-3, the V gene TRBV7-8; a possible D gene is TRBD1 (6 bases). Per the germline V gene, CDR1 is SGHVS and CDR2 is FQNEAQ. V was clipped by 5 bases and J by 3 bases, with 12 bases between them. The CDR3 covers 14 residues. The CDR3 spells CASSRDTSTDTQYF. CDR3 bases: TGTGCCAGCAGCCGGGACACGAGTACAGATACGCAGTATTTT.

For the CDR3, the DNA is TGTGCCAGCAGTGAAGGGGAGGGAGGGAGTAGCAATCAGCCCCAGCATTTT. Translated: CASSEGEGGSSNQPQHF. The chain employs TRBV6-1 and TRBJ1-5; D is unclear. Germline V lookup: CDR1 MNHNS, CDR2 SASEGT. Trimming shortened V by 1 base and J by 0 bases, and 13 bases separated the two germline ends. The CDR3 is made up of 17 amino acids.

The V call is TRBV11-2, the J call TRBJ1-4; 7 bases match TRBD1. Unmatched junction bases numbered 6, after V lost 0 bases and J lost 8 bases. The CDR3 spans 15 residues. Per the germline V gene, CDR1 is SGHAT and CDR2 is FQNNGV. In DNA, the CDR3 is TGTGCCAGCAGCTTAGAATGGACAGGCGCCGAAAAACTGTTTTTT. Translating gives CASSLEWTGAEKLFF.

The CDR3 is CASNSRDSNYGYTF. The CDR3 coding sequence is TGTGCCAGCAACTCTCGGGACAGTAACTATGGCTACACCTTC. The rearrangement joins TRBV7-9 to TRBJ1-2; the match to TRBD1 covers 7 bases. The CDR3 is 14 residues long. Germline V gene lookup returns CDR1 SEHNR and CDR2 FQNEAQ (reference sequence). V was clipped by 7 bases and J by 1 base; unmatched bases: 6. The whole variable domain, filled in from reference TRBV7-9 and TRBJ1-2, reads DTGVSQNPRHKITKRGQNVTFRCDPISEHNRLYWYRQTLGQGPEFLTYFQNEAQLEKSRLLSDRFSAERPKGSFSTLEIQRTEQGDSAMYLCASNSRDSNYGYTFGSGTRLTVV.

The V and J genes are TRBV6-5 and TRBJ2-7, with D uncertain. This CDR3 has 15 amino acids. Trimming removed 4 bases at V and 0 bases at J, with 13 bases between. Germline lookup yields CDR1 MNHEY and CDR2 SVGAGI. In DNA, the CDR3 is TGTGCCAGCAGTTCCGGAACCACGGGCTCCTACGAGCAGTACTTC. It translates to CASSSGTTGSYEQYF.

The V and J genes are TRBV6-5 and TRBJ2-7, with 11 bases aligning to TRBD1. This CDR3 spans 15 amino acids. V gave up 4 bases and J gave up 2 bases; unmatched junction bases: 4. Germline V gives CDR1 MNHEY, CDR2 SVGAGI. In DNA, the CDR3 is TGTGCCAGCAGTTCCCCGGGACAGGGGGCCTACGAGCAGTACTTC. This codes for CASSSPGQGAYEQYF.

The gene calls are TRBV28 and TRBJ1-1, with D tentatively TRBD1 (6 bases). In germline, CDR1 is MDHEN, CDR2 SYDVKM. This CDR3 is 14 amino acids long. V dropped 3 bases and J dropped 0 bases, with 8 bases sitting between them. CDR3 coding DNA: TGTGCCAGCAGTTTCGGGACAATGAACACTGAAGCTTTCTTT. This gives the protein CASSFGTMNTEAFF.

This clone was seen a single time. This chain uses TRBV3-1 (or the pseudogene TRBV3-2) with TRBJ1-4, with 10 bases aligning to TRBD1. The CDR3 is made up of 14 amino acids. The V segment lost 4 bases and the J segment 8 bases; nucleotides outside the gene matches: 4. Germline V gene data show CDR1 as LGHDT and CDR2 as YNNKEL (reference sequence). The CDR3 loop is CASSLGTGAEKLFF. The DNA for the CDR3 is TGTGCCAGCAGCCTCGGGACAGGGGCCGAAAAACTGTTTTTT.

In its sample, this clone was seen a few times. V is TRBV14 and J is TRBJ1-2; perhaps TRBD1 as D (5 bases). The CDR3 has 14 amino acids. The germline V gene has CDR1 SGHDN and CDR2 FVKESK. The V gene lost 1 base and the J gene lost 4 bases, with 10 bases spanning the gap. CDR3 coding DNA: TGTGCCAGCAGCCAAGGCAGGGCCTTCTATGGCTACACCTTC. Residues: CASSQGRAFYGYTF.

V gene TRBV9 combines with J gene TRBJ2-7; a possible D gene is TRBD1 (6 bases). Germline-derived CDR1 and CDR2 are SGDLS and YYNGEE. Between the trimmed V and J ends, which lost 4 bases and 6 bases, there was a span of 17 bases. The CDR3 is 14 amino acids. CDR3 sequence reads: CASSSLSRGTEQYF. DNA of the CDR3: TGTGCCAGCAGCTCCCTCTCTAGGGGGACCGAGCAGTACTTC. The entire variable domain, with the rest obtained from reference TRBV9 and TRBJ2-7, is as follows: DSGVTQTPKHLITATGQRVTLRCSPRSGDLSVYWYQQSLDQGLQFLIQYYNGEERAKGNILERFSAQQFPDLHSELNLSSLELGDSALYFCASSSLSRGTEQYFGPGTRLTVT.